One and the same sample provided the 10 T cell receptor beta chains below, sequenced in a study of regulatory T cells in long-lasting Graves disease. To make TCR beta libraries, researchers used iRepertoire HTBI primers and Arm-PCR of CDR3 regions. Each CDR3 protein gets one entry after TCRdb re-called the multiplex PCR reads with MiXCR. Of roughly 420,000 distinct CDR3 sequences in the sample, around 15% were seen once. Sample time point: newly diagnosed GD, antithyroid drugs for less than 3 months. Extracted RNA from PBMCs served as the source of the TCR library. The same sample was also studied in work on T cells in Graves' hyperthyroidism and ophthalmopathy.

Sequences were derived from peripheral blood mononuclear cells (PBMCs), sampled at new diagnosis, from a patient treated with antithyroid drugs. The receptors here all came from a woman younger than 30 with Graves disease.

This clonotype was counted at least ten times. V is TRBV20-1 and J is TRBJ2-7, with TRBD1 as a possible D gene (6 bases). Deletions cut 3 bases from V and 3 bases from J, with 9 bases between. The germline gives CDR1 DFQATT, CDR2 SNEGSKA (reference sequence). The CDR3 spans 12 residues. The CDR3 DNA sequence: TGCAGTGCTAGGTCACAGGGCTACGAGCAGTACTTC. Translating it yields CSARSQGYEQYF.

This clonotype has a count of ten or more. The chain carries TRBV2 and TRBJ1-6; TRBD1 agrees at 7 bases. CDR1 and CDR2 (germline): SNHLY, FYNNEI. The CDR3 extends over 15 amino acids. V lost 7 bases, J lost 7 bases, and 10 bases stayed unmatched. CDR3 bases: TGTGCCAGCACACCGGCGGACAGGTTGAATTCACCCCTCCACTTT. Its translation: CASTPADRLNSPLHF.

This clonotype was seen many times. The CDR3 region is CASSFSGTGQETQYF. The DNA for the CDR3 is TGTGCCAGCAGCTTCTCCGGGACAGGGCAGGAGACCCAGTACTTC. The V call is TRBV5-5, the J call TRBJ2-5; TRBD1 matches at 9 bases. The CDR3 length is 15 residues. Germline V gives CDR1 SGHKS, CDR2 YYEKEE (reference sequence). J gave up 5 bases and V 2 bases, and 7 bases lay outside the gene matches.

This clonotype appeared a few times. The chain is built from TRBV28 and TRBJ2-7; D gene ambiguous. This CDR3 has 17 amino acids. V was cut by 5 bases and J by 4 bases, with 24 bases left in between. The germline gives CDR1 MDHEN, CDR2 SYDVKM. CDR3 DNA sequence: TGTGCCAGCAGTCCCGAGTTAGTGGGGTCTTGGTTGTACGAGCAGTACTTC. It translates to CASSPELVGSWLYEQYF.

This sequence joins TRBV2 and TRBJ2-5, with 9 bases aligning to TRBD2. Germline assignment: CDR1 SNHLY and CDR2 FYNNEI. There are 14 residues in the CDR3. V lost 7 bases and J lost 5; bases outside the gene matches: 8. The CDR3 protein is CASTAGGPGETQYF. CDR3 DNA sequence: TGTGCCAGCACGGCGGGAGGGCCAGGGGAGACCCAGTACTTC.

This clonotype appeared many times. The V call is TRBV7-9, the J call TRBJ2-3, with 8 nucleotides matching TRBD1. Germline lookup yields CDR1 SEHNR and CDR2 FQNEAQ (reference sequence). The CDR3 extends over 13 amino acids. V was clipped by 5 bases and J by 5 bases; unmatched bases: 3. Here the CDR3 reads CASSPDRGDTQYF. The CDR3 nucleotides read TGTGCCAGCAGCCCTGACAGGGGAGATACGCAGTATTTT.

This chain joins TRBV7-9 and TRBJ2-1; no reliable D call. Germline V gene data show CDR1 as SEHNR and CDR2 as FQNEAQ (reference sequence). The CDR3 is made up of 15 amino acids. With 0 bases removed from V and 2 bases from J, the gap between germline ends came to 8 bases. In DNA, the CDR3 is TGTGCCAGCAGCTTAGCGGGTATCACCTACAATGAGCAGTTCTTC. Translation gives CASSLAGITYNEQFF.

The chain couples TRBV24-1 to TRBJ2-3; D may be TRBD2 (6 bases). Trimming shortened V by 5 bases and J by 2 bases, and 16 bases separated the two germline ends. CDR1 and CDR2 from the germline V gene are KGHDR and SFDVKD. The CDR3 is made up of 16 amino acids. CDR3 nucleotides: TGTGCCACCAGTGTTGGGGGGAGAGCGAACACAGATACGCAGTATTTT. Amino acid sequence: CATSVGGRANTDTQYF.

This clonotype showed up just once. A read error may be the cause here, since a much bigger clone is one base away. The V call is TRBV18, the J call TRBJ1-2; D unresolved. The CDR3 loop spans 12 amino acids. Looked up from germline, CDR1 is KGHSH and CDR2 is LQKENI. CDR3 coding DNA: TGTGCCAGCTCACGCTCTAACAATGGCTACGCCTTC. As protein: CASSRSNNGYAF.

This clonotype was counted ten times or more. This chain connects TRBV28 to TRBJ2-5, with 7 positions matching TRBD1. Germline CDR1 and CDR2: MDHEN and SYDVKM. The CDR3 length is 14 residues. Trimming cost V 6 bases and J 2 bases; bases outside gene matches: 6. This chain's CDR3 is CASSSRDSQETQYF. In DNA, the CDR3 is TGTGCCAGCAGCTCCCGGGACAGTCAAGAGACCCAGTACTTC.